This entry is about one T cell receptor beta chain. Under the authors' procedure: Estimates of nucleated cell counts were drawn from the amplification of reference gene primers. Data came from immunoSEQ multiplex PCR; TCRdb stores just in-frame clones and leaves some out. V and J calls and clone size are those listed in that table; D and trimming were worked out from the DNA. There are 90,000 or so clones in the sample; about 90% occur only once, and about 1% lies in the top ten. The CDR3 has 17 amino acids. With V trimmed by 1 base and J by 1 base, 9 bases remained unmatched. The V gene's germline CDR1 is LNHDA and CDR2 SQIVND (reference sequence). The sample is drawn from a study of blood T cell repertoires in COVID-19. Across the study: The study drew acute and convalescent COVID-19 samples from the United States, Italy and Spain. PBMCs, B-cell-depleted T cells, or T cells provided the cDNA or gDNA that made up the material.

Sequences were obtained from peripheral blood. This TCR derives from a human donor in a cohort sampled during active COVID-19. This sequence joins TRBV19 and TRBJ1-1; the match to TRBD1 covers 7 bases. The CDR3 region has the DNA TGTGCCAGTAGTATAGTTGGATTTAAGGGGGCGAACACTGAAGCTTTCTTT. Its translation is CASSIVGFKGANTEAFF.